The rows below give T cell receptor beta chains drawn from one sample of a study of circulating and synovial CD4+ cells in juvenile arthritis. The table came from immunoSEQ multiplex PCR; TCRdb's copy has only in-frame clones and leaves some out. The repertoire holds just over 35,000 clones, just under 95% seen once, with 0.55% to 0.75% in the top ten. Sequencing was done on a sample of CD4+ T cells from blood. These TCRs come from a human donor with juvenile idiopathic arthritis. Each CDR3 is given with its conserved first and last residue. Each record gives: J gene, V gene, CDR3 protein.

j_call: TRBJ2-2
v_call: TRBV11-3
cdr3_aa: CASSRGSPVDTGELFF

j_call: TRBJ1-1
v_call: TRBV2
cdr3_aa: CATSAKGRETEAFF

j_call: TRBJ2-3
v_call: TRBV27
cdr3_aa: CASSLVLSTDTQYF

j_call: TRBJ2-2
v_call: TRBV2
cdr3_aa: CASRTEGTGELFF

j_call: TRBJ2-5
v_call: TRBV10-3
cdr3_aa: CATLGDRALDSKETQYF

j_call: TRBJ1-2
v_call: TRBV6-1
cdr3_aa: CASSESTAGYGYTF

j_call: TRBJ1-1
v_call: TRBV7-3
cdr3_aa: CASSLSSNTEAFF

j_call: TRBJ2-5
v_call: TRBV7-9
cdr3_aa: CASSLTSGGAETQYF

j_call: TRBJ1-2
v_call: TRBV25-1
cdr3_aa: CASSIASSYGYTF

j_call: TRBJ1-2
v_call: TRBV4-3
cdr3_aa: CASSQPGTGRDYTF

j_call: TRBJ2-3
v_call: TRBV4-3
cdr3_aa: CASSLTQGTDTQYF

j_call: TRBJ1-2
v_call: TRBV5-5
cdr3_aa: CASSATPGQVNYGYTF

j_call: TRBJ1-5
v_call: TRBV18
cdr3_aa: CASSPRQDNVQPQHF

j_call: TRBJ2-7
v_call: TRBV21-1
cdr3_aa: CASSEYGRRYEQYF

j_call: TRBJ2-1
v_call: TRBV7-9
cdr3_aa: CASSRPVRGNEQFF

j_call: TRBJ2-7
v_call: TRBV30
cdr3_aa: CAWSSGTPNEQYF